These 26 T cell receptor beta chains were sequenced from one sample in a study of molecular identifiers for immune sequencing clone quantification. TCRdb reprocessed the PCR reads via MiXCR and lists one record per CDR3 protein. The data show hundreds of thousands of distinct CDR3 sequences, with 25% seen just once and about 0.8% held by the top ten. Input material: naive CD8+ T cells from blood, with Jurkat cell RNA spiked in. Subset of the sample: FACS-sorted CD8+CD4-CCR7+CD45RA+ naive T cells. The receptors come from a human donor in good health. Some libraries in this study had Jurkat cell RNA spiked in.

The sample holds many counts of this clonotype. This rearrangement joins TRBV19 to TRBJ2-7; 7 bases fit TRBD1. In germline, CDR1 is LNHDA, CDR2 SQIVND (reference sequence). Trimming cost V 5 bases and J 5 bases; bases outside gene matches: 12. CDR3 length: 15 residues. This CDR3 is CASSLTGTVSNEQYF. Here the CDR3 DNA reads TGTGCCAGTAGTCTAACCGGGACAGTCAGTAACGAGCAGTACTTC. Full variable domain (missing parts from reference TRBV19 and TRBJ2-7): DGGITQSPKYLFRKEGQNVTLSCEQNLNHDAMYWYRQDPGQGLRLIYYSQIVNDFQKGDIAEGYSVSREKKESFPLTVTSAQKNPTAFYLCASSLTGTVSNEQYFGPGTRLTVT.

A few counts support this clonotype. This chain links TRBV9 with TRBJ1-1; D gene ambiguous. Germline assignment: CDR1 SGDLS and CDR2 YYNGEE. The length of the CDR3 is 13 residues. V was trimmed by 3 bases and J by 6 bases, leaving 12 bases between them. In DNA form, the CDR3 reads TGTGCCAGCAGCGAGGACTCTCGGGCTGAAGCTTTCTTT. It yields the protein CASSEDSRAEAFF.

The sample holds many counts of this clonotype. This rearrangement joins TRBV7-9 to TRBJ1-1; D possibly corresponds to TRBD1 (6 bases). Germline CDR1 is SEHNR and CDR2 is FQNEAQ (reference sequence). Trimming pared 1 base from V and 6 bases from J, leaving 15 bases between. This CDR3 region has 15 residues. The CDR3 nucleotides read TGTGCCAGCAGCTTAGTTCAGGGGAAAACCCCTGAAGCTTTCTTT. It specifies CASSLVQGKTPEAFF.

About this clonotype itself: A read error is possible here, since a much larger clone lies one base away. The V call is TRBV7-3, the J call TRBJ2-1, with 7 bases aligning to TRBD1. The CDR3 is made up of 15 amino acids. Per germline, CDR1 SGHTA and CDR2 FQGTGA. The CDR3 here is CASSQRNRGHNVQFF. DNA of the CDR3: TGTGCCAGCAGCCAGCGGAACAGGGGTCACAATGTGCAGTTCTTC.

Remarks on this clonotype: A much larger clone differs from this one at a single base, so this may be a read error. DNA for the CDR3: TGCAGTGCTGGTGACAGGAACTCCTACGAGCAGTACTTC. Amino acid sequence: CSAGDRNSYEQYF. The chain carries TRBV20-1 and TRBJ2-7; tentatively, D is TRBD1 (6 bases). This CDR3 region has 13 residues. Germline CDR1 and CDR2: DFQATT and SNEGSKA (reference sequence). V was clipped by 5 bases and J by 0 bases, with 11 bases between them.

The table lists this clonotype with many counts. The chain couples TRBV4-2 to TRBJ2-4; 7 bases map to TRBD2. The ends lost 3 bases at V and 4 bases at J; junction bases unmatched: 3. CDR1 and CDR2 from the germline V gene are LGHNA and YNFKEQ. The CDR3 is 14 residues long. CDR3 sequence: CASSQPSGKNIQYF. The DNA of the CDR3 is TGTGCCAGCAGCCAGCCTAGCGGAAAAAACATTCAGTACTTC.

About this clonotype: This sequence may be a read error, since a much larger clone differs from it by one base. The chain uses TRBV27 and TRBJ2-5, with D unclear. The CDR3 has 15 residues. Germline V lookup: CDR1 MNHEY, CDR2 SMNVEV (reference sequence). The CDR3 DNA follows: TGTGCCAGCAGTTCCACAGTTGCGAACATTGTGACCCAGCACTTC. It is translated as CASSSTVANIVTQHF.

To note about this clonotype: Germline and junction disagree at one end, which may indicate a read error. J is TRBJ2-5 and V is TRBV20-1; maybe TRBD2 (5 bases). The germline CDR1 and CDR2 sequences are DFQATT and SNEGSKA (reference sequence). The CDR3 extends over 15 amino acids. CDR3 bases: TGCAGTGCTAGGGGAGCGGAGTTGTACCAAGAGCCCCAGTACTTC. Translating gives CSARGAELYQEPQYF.

Comments on this clonotype: This may come from a read error, since a much larger clone is one base off. The chain couples TRBV25-1 to TRBJ2-1, with D possibly being TRBD1 (5 bases). CDR1 is MGHDK, CDR2 SYGVNS, per germline. This CDR3 has 11 residues. CDR3 sequence: CPSRANNEQFF. The CDR3 DNA follows: TGTCCCAGCAGGGCCAACAATGAGCAGTTCTTC. The full variable domain, completed using reference TRBV25-1 and TRBJ2-1, is EADIYQTPRYLVIGTGKKITLECSQTMGHDKMYWYQQDPGMELHLIHYSYGVNSTEKGDLSSESTVSRIRTEHFPLTLESARPSHTSQYLCPSRANNEQFFGPGTRLTVL.

This clonotype was seen only a few times. The V call is TRBV7-6, the J call TRBJ2-2, with TRBD1 matching 8 bases. The CDR3 contains 15 residues. Germline assignment: CDR1 SGHVS and CDR2 FNYEAQ. The trim removed 5 bases at V and 1 base at J, leaving 3 bases unmatched. CDR3 sequence: CASSRTGWNTGELFF. CDR3 DNA sequence: TGTGCCAGCAGCCGGACAGGGTGGAACACCGGGGAGCTGTTTTTT. Using reference TRBV7-6 and TRBJ2-2 for the parts outside the CDR3, the full variable domain is GAGVSQSPRYKVTKRGQDVALRCDPISGHVSLYWYRQALGQGPEFLTYFNYEAQQDKSGLPNDRFSAERPEGSISTLTIQRTEQRDSAMYRCASSRTGWNTGELFFGEGSRLTVL.

Remarks on this clonotype: It may be a read error: a sequence one base away is much more abundant. V usage is TRBV5-3 and J usage is TRBJ1-4; TRBD1 matches 10 bases. TRBV5-3 is marked as an open reading frame, function uncertain. The CDR3 is 15 amino acids. The V and J ends lost 8 bases and 3 bases, in that order; junction bases with no gene match: 7. The CDR3 protein is CASSSGQGANEKLFF. Here the CDR3 DNA reads TGTGCCAGCAGCAGCGGACAGGGGGCTAATGAAAAACTGTTTTTT.

This clonotype was seen many times. The chain uses TRBV4-1 and TRBJ2-7; D is perhaps TRBD2 (5 bases). The V end was cut by 1 base, the J end by 3 bases, with 13 bases between. CDR1 is MGHRA and CDR2 is YSYEKL in the germline V gene. The CDR3 is made up of 15 amino acids. CDR3 coding DNA: TGCGCCAGCAGCCAAGCTTCGCCCGGGGACTACGAGCAGTACTTC. Its translation: CASSQASPGDYEQYF.

As concerns this clonotype: This could be a read error, since a much larger clone is one nucleotide away. It is likely a read error, because the conserved phenylalanine at the end of the CDR3 is missing. The gene calls are TRBV6-2 or TRBV6-3 and TRBJ2-3, with D perhaps being TRBD1 or TRBD2 (6 bases each). Germline CDR1 MNHEY, CDR2 SVGEGT. The CDR3 extends over 12 amino acids. V lost 5 bases to trimming and J lost 11 bases, with 14 bases between them. CDR3 sequence reads: CASSPGALGQYL. CDR3 DNA sequence: TGTGCCAGCAGTCCGGGGGCATTGGGGCAGTATCTT.

The CDR3, as DNA: TGCGCCAGTATACAGGGATTTAATTCACCCCTCCACTTT. Its translation is CASIQGFNSPLHF. V gene TRBV10-2 combines with J gene TRBJ1-6, with a possible D match to TRBD1 (6 bases). The CDR3 has 13 amino acids. In germline, CDR1 is WSHSY, CDR2 SAAADI. V was cut by 9 bases and J by 6 bases, with 12 bases left in between.

Regarding this clonotype: Because it lacks the conserved phenylalanine or tryptophan at the end, this CDR3 is likely a read error. This chain connects TRBV30 to TRBJ1-5, with 10 bases aligning to TRBD1. This CDR3 has 17 amino acids. Germline V CDR1 and CDR2: GTSNPN, SVGIG (reference sequence). V lost 0 bases and J lost 0; bases outside the gene matches: 5. The CDR3 here is CAWSVGTGVYSNQPQHS. The CDR3 region has the DNA TGTGCCTGGAGTGTCGGGACAGGGGTCTATAGCAATCAGCCCCAGCATTCT.

On this clonotype: One end of the junction is discordant with germline, which a read error may explain. The rearrangement joins TRBV2 to TRBJ2-3, with D perhaps matching TRBD1 (5 bases). Germline loops: CDR1 SNHLY, CDR2 FYNNEI. CDR3 length: 16 residues. CDR3 bases: TGTGCCAACAGTGAAGCACAGGTGGGGCGCGCAGATACGCAGTATTTT. Protein: CANSEAQVGRADTQYF.

Many counts were recorded for this clonotype. The V and J genes are TRBV4-3 and TRBJ2-7; 7 bases are a match to TRBD1. In germline, CDR1 is LGHNA, CDR2 YSLEER. J was trimmed by 1 base and V by 0 bases; bases with no gene match: 6. The CDR3 length is 16 residues. DNA for the CDR3: TGCGCCAGCAGCCAAGACCGAACAGGGGCATCCTACGAGCAGTACTTC. This codes for CASSQDRTGASYEQYF.

The chain uses TRBV4-1 and TRBJ2-7; the D is unclear. The germline gives CDR1 MGHRA, CDR2 YSYEKL. CDR3 length: 14 amino acids. V lost 1 base to trimming and J lost 2 bases, with 9 bases between them. This CDR3 reads CASSQAAFPYEQYF. In DNA, the CDR3 is TGCGCCAGCAGCCAAGCCGCTTTTCCCTACGAGCAGTACTTC.

On this clonotype: An end of the junction differs from the germline gene, which may be a read error. V and J are TRBV4-3 and TRBJ2-1; possibly TRBD2 for D (6 bases). The germline V gene encodes CDR1 LGHNA and CDR2 YSLEER. The CDR3 is 17 residues long. CDR3 sequence (DNA): TGCGCCAGCAGGCAAGACCGGAGCGGGTCCTTCGGTACTGAGCAGTTCTTC. As protein: CASRQDRSGSFGTEQFF.

V usage is TRBV4-1 and J usage is TRBJ1-1, with D hard to call. This CDR3 comprises 13 residues. The V end lost 0 bases, the J end lost 7 bases, and 9 bases lay between the germline ends. CDR1 MGHRA and CDR2 YSYEKL come from the germline V gene. In nucleotides, the CDR3 is TGCGCCAGCAGCCAAGATCGGAAGGATGAAGCTTTCTTT. Its protein is CASSQDRKDEAFF.

This clonotype was seen only a few times. V and J are TRBV7-9 and TRBJ1-1, with 9 bases fitting TRBD1. This CDR3 has 17 residues. V shed 4 bases and J 4 bases; nucleotides not matched to a gene: 13. The germline V gene has CDR1 SEHNR and CDR2 FQNEAQ (reference sequence). The CDR3 coding sequence is TGTGCCAGCAGCTCACCCTTGACAGGGGGAAGTGTCACTGAAGCTTTCTTT. Its protein product is CASSSPLTGGSVTEAFF.

This clonotype was counted many times. This chain uses TRBV29-1 with TRBJ2-7; no definite D call. The CDR3 contains 11 residues. CDR1 is SQVTM and CDR2 is ANQGSEA in the germline V gene. V lost 5 bases and J 2 bases, leaving 7 bases between the germline ends. The CDR3 is CSVLGAYEQYF. CDR3 DNA sequence: TGCAGCGTTCTGGGTGCCTACGAGCAGTACTTC.

Note on this clonotype: This sequence may be a read error, since a much larger clone differs from it by one base. The CDR3 loop reads CATSDPTYYSEQFF. DNA of the CDR3: TGTGCCACCAGTGACCCGACTTACTACAGTGAGCAGTTCTTC. This chain joins TRBV24-1 and TRBJ2-1; D unresolved. This CDR3 has 14 amino acids. Germline V gene data show CDR1 as KGHDR and CDR2 as SFDVKD.

J is TRBJ1-1 and V is TRBV6-2 or TRBV6-3; D is perhaps TRBD1 (6 bases). The V and J ends lost 11 bases and 3 bases respectively, with 16 bases between them. The CDR3 spans 13 residues. Per germline, CDR1 MNHEY and CDR2 SVGEGT. CDR3 in DNA: TGTGCCTCAGGGGTAGGAGTTTACACTGAAGCTTTCTTT. Protein: CASGVGVYTEAFF.

As regards this clonotype: One junction end does not reproduce the germline sequence, and a read error may be involved. The chain is built from TRBV5-4 and TRBJ1-1, with a possible D match to TRBD1 (5 bases). The CDR3 sequence is 20 residues long. Germline V gives CDR1 SGHNT, CDR2 YYREEE (reference sequence). The CDR3 DNA reads TGTGCCAGCAGCTTGGGTCCAGGTGGGGTATCAGGGAGGTTGAACACTGAGGCTATCTTT. Its translation is CASSLGPGGVSGRLNTEAIF.

As concerns this clonotype: A single base separates this from a much larger clone, so it may be a read error. The chain employs TRBV6-5 and TRBJ2-3; no firm D call. Germline CDR1 reads MNHEY; CDR2 reads SVGAGI. The CDR3 length is 12 residues. CDR3 sequence: CAISNWGDTQYF. In nucleotides, the CDR3 is TGTGCCATCAGTAACTGGGGAGATACGCAGTATTTT.